The entry below gives a single T cell receptor (beta chain) sequence along with its context. Antigen unknown. The data were obtained in a study of PD-1 blockade in classical Hodgkin lymphoma. Study outcomes and limitations: After ASCT, patients who started nivolumab under 1 year later were excluded.

The CDR3 runs 14 residues. Trimming took 4 bases from V and 6 from J, leaving 15 bases between them. Germline values: CDR1 SGHTA, CDR2 FQGNSA. Generated by immunoSEQ multiplex PCR, the TCRdb table keeps only in-frame clones and is missing some. The sample has about 29,000 clones; around 70% are singletons. Relapses following autologous stem cell transplantation were seen in all patients, with brentuximab vedotin exposure varying. Best outcomes ranged across complete response, partial response and progressive disease. Material: peripheral blood mononuclear cells (PBMCs), obtained before the second cycle of nivolumab. The sequence came from a human donor with classical Hodgkin lymphoma. The rearrangement uses TRBV7-2 and TRBJ1-2; the D gene is possibly TRBD1 (5 bases). CDR3 region: CASSSLAGWDGYTF. As DNA, the CDR3 is TGTGCCAGCAGCTCCCTTGCAGGGTGGGATGGCTACACCTTC.